One sample yielded the 24 T cell receptor beta chains listed below, sequenced in a study of regulatory T cells in long-lasting Graves disease. Described time point: newly diagnosed GD, antithyroid drugs for less than 3 months. Scientists built the TCR library using RNA that was extracted from PBMCs. In building TCR beta libraries, iRepertoire HTBI primers were used together with Arm-PCR of CDR3 regions. Using its own MiXCR run on the multiplex PCR reads, TCRdb lists one record per CDR3 protein. The table includes 600,000 to 650,000 distinct CDR3 sequences, roughly 15% detected once. This same sample was also taken into another study, of T cells in Graves' hyperthyroidism and ophthalmopathy.

The sample here was peripheral blood mononuclear cells (PBMCs), taken at new diagnosis, from a patient treated with antithyroid drugs. The receptors stem from a woman aged 25 to 39 with Graves disease.

This clonotype was found many times. The V and J genes are TRBV29-1 and TRBJ1-4, with TRBD1 as a possible D gene (5 bases). V was shortened by 6 bases and J by 8 bases, with 13 bases between the two germline ends. This CDR3 region has 12 residues. CDR1 is SQVTM and CDR2 is ANQGSEA in the germline V gene. The CDR3 bases are TGCAGCGTCACCCTGGGGGGGGAAAAACTGTTTTTT. Translating gives CSVTLGGEKLFF.

This clonotype was seen many times. The gene calls are TRBV10-3 and TRBJ1-1; TRBD1 agrees at 7 bases. V lost 8 bases and J lost 0; bases outside the gene matches: 6. Per the germline V gene, CDR1 is ENHRY and CDR2 is SYGVKD. This CDR3 has 14 amino acids. The CDR3 here is CAIGPGQMNTEAFF. The CDR3 DNA reads as TGTGCCATCGGGCCGGGACAGATGAACACTGAAGCTTTCTTT.

This clonotype showed up many times. The chain employs TRBV2 and TRBJ1-4; 9 bases agree with TRBD1. Trimming at V came to 0 bases and at J to 4 bases, leaving 9 bases not matched to a gene. CDR3 length equals 18 residues. In germline, CDR1 is SNHLY, CDR2 FYNNEI. The CDR3 nucleotides are TGTGCCAGCAGTGAAGCGCTTTTCTCGGGACAGGGTAATGAAAAACTGTTTTTT. Protein product: CASSEALFSGQGNEKLFF.

The sample holds many counts of this clonotype. This chain links TRBV3-1 with TRBJ1-6; possibly TRBD1 for D (5 bases). The CDR3 covers 15 residues. Germline loops: CDR1 LGHDT, CDR2 YNNKEL (reference sequence). The germline V and J ends were trimmed by 4 bases and 9 bases, with 16 bases remaining between them. The CDR3 region is CASSPTGTRGSPLHF. In DNA form, the CDR3 reads TGTGCCAGCAGCCCTACCGGGACGAGGGGTTCACCCCTCCACTTT.

V is TRBV7-3 and J is TRBJ2-3, with TRBD1 identical over 7 bases. The end of the DNA is better explained by TRBJ2-7, so the J call may be wrong. The CDR3 is made up of 14 amino acids. Germline loops: CDR1 SGHTA, CDR2 FQGTGA. As DNA, the CDR3 is TGTGCCAGCAGCTTAAAGGGGGCGGGCTACGAGCAGTACTTC. Translating gives CASSLKGAGYEQYF.

This clonotype was recorded at least ten times. J is TRBJ2-7 and V is TRBV28; 7 bases fit TRBD2. Germline V gene data show CDR1 as MDHEN and CDR2 as SYDVKM. After removal of 5 bases from V and 0 bases from J, the junction contained 13 bases not matched to a gene. The CDR3 contains 17 residues. CDR3 sequence (DNA): TGTGCCAGCAGTCTAACGAAACTAGCGAAACGCTCCTACGAGCAGTACTTC. Protein product: CASSLTKLAKRSYEQYF.

There are a few counts of this clonotype. The chain has TRBV5-1 and TRBJ1-4, with TRBD1 as a possible D gene (6 bases). The V gene lost 4 bases and the J gene lost 5 bases, with 12 bases spanning the gap. Germline lookup yields CDR1 SGHRS and CDR2 YFSETQ. The length of the CDR3 is 14 residues. The CDR3 nucleotides are TGCGCCAGCAGCGACGGGGGGCTAAATGAAAAACTGTTTTTT. This translates into CASSDGGLNEKLFF.

This clonotype came up many times. J is TRBJ2-3 and V is TRBV20-1, with D unresolved. The CDR3 has 15 amino acids. Per germline, CDR1 DFQATT and CDR2 SNEGSKA (reference sequence). The ends were cut back, 0 bases at V and 1 base at J, with 11 bases in the middle. CDR3 amino acids: CSARDLGGRTDTQYF. CDR3 nucleotides: TGCAGTGCTAGAGATCTGGGCGGCCGCACAGATACGCAGTATTTT.

This clonotype appeared many times. The rearrangement uses TRBV7-2 and TRBJ2-7; D may match TRBD1 or TRBD2 (5 bases each). The CDR3 has 15 amino acids. Germline V gives CDR1 SGHTA, CDR2 FQGNSA. V lost 2 bases and J 6 bases, leaving 17 bases between the germline ends. Here the CDR3 DNA reads TGTGCCAGCAGCTTATCCGCCGGGACGGCCCTCGAGCAGTACTTC. Its translation is CASSLSAGTALEQYF.

The V gene is TRBV6-1, the J gene TRBJ1-5; D remains ambiguous. This CDR3 is built from 15 residues. Trimming removed 7 bases from V and 1 base from J, with 14 bases in between. Germline V gene lookup returns CDR1 MNHNS and CDR2 SASEGT. Here the CDR3 DNA reads TGTGCCAGCAATAAGGCTATAACGAGCAATCAGCCCCAGCATTTT. This gives the protein CASNKAITSNQPQHF.

This clonotype appeared many times. The chain has TRBV5-1 and TRBJ2-2, with unresolved D. CDR1 and CDR2 (germline): SGHRS, YFSETQ. V lost 2 bases to trimming and J lost 1 base, with 6 bases between them. The length of the CDR3 is 14 residues. The CDR3 spells CASSFNRNTGELFF. The DNA of the CDR3 is TGCGCCAGCAGCTTTAATCGGAACACCGGGGAGCTGTTTTTT. Complete variable domain (other parts from reference TRBV5-1 and TRBJ2-2): KAGVTQTPRYLIKTRGQQVTLSCSPISGHRSVSWYQQTPGQGLQFLFEYFSETQRNKGNFPGRFSGRQFSNSRSEMNVSTLELGDSALYLCASSFNRNTGELFFGEGSRLTVL.

The V call is TRBV7-2, the J call TRBJ1-4; D gene ambiguous. V was cut by 2 bases and J by 7 bases, with 8 bases left in between. The V gene's germline CDR1 is SGHTA and CDR2 FQGNSA. This CDR3 is 13 amino acids long. CDR3 in amino acids: CASSLYSSEKLFF. The CDR3 coding sequence is TGTGCCAGCAGCTTATATTCGAGTGAAAAACTGTTTTTT.

The V call is TRBV4-1, the J call TRBJ2-7; D unresolved. Germline-derived CDR1 and CDR2 are MGHRA and YSYEKL. Trimming cost V 4 bases and J 2 bases, with 15 bases left between them. The CDR3 covers 15 residues. The CDR3 DNA is TGCGCCAGCAGCCTTCATTCGGACGGAGCCTACGAGCAGTACTTC. This gives the protein CASSLHSDGAYEQYF.

This clonotype was counted only a few times. The chain has TRBV10-3 and TRBJ2-7; possible D gene TRBD1, 6 bases. V lost 11 bases and J lost 5, with 16 bases in between. The germline V gene has CDR1 ENHRY and CDR2 SYGVKD. The CDR3 extends over 12 amino acids. CDR3 DNA: TGTGCCTCGAGACAGGAGTCTAACGAGCAGTACTTC. Translation: CASRQESNEQYF.

This clonotype came up many times. The chain uses TRBV7-2 and TRBJ2-7, with D unclear. This CDR3 is 14 amino acids long. V lost 0 bases to trimming and J lost 4 bases, with 10 bases between them. Germline V gene sequence: CDR1 SGHTA, CDR2 FQGNSA. CDR3 nucleotide sequence: TGTGCCAGCAGCTTAGCAGATGGACCTTACGAGCAGTACTTC. Translation: CASSLADGPYEQYF.

The rearrangement joins TRBV9 to TRBJ2-2, with D tentatively TRBD1 (5 bases). The CDR3 is 16 residues long. CDR1 is SGDLS and CDR2 is YYNGEE in the germline V gene. Trimming removed 3 bases from V and 6 bases from J, with 18 bases in between. The CDR3 is CASSAYRPDVPGELFF. The CDR3 DNA reads TGTGCCAGCAGCGCGTACAGGCCGGACGTTCCCGGGGAGCTGTTTTTT.

This clonotype was found many times. The chain is built from TRBV2 and TRBJ1-4; D gene unclear. The CDR3 has 12 residues. V lost 6 bases, J lost 4 bases, and 6 bases lay in between. Germline V gene data show CDR1 as SNHLY and CDR2 as FYNNEI. CDR3 sequence: CASRANNEKLFF. The CDR3 DNA follows: TGTGCCAGCAGGGCCAATAATGAAAAACTGTTTTTT.

The chain couples TRBV18 to TRBJ2-7; D possibly uses TRBD1 or TRBD2 (5 bases each). CDR3 length equals 14 residues. CDR1 is KGHSH, CDR2 LQKENI, per germline. Trimming pared 2 bases from V and 7 bases from J, leaving 15 bases between. CDR3 region: CASSPDSGSGEQYF. CDR3 nucleotides: TGTGCCAGCTCACCAGATTCAGGGAGTGGGGAGCAGTACTTC.

The genes are TRBV30 and TRBJ1-1; tentatively, D is TRBD1 (5 bases). The germline CDR1 and CDR2 sequences are GTSNPN and SVGIG (reference sequence). V was pared by 4 bases and J by 4 bases, with 16 bases between. The CDR3 runs 14 residues. The CDR3 loop is CAWNPQRRGTEAFF. The CDR3 DNA reads as TGTGCCTGGAACCCGCAGCGGAGGGGCACTGAAGCTTTCTTT. Full variable domain (remainder filled in from reference TRBV30 and TRBJ1-1): SQTIHQWPATLVQPVGSPLSLECTVEGTSNPNLYWYRQAAGRGLQLLFYSVGIGQISSEVPQNLSASRPQDRQFILSSKKLLLSDSGFYLCAWNPQRRGTEAFFGQGTRLTVV.

The V and J genes are TRBV29-1 and TRBJ1-2; TRBD1 might be the D (5 bases). The CDR3 is made up of 12 amino acids. Germline V lookup: CDR1 SQVTM, CDR2 ANQGSEA. Trimming took 8 bases from V and 6 from J, leaving 16 bases between them. The CDR3 protein is CSLGDRRDGYTF. CDR3 sequence (DNA): TGCAGCCTGGGGGATAGAAGGGATGGCTACACCTTC. Full variable domain (remainder filled in from reference TRBV29-1 and TRBJ1-2): SAVISQKPSRDICQRGTSLTIQCQVDSQVTMMFWYRQQPGQSLTLIATANQGSEATYESGFVIDKFPISRPNLTFSTLTVSNMSPEDSSIYLCSLGDRRDGYTFGSGTRLTVV.

This clonotype was observed at least ten times. The CDR3 reads CASSKSSGSRGEETQYF. DNA of the CDR3: TGTGCCAGCAGCAAATCAAGCGGGTCCAGGGGGGAAGAGACCCAGTACTTC. V and J are TRBV11-2 and TRBJ2-5; a possible D gene is TRBD1 (7 bases). Trimming took off 5 bases at V and 3 bases at J, with 22 bases between the two ends. The length of the CDR3 is 17 residues. Germline V gives CDR1 SGHAT, CDR2 FQNNGV.

For this clonotype: A read error may be the cause here, since a much bigger clone is one base away. The chain uses TRBV10-3 and TRBJ2-7, with 14 bases aligning to TRBD2. The CDR3 is made up of 15 amino acids. Per germline, CDR1 ENHRY and CDR2 SYGVKD. The CDR3 nucleotides read TGTGCCAGCAGTTGGGGGACTAGCGGGAGACGCGTGCAGTACTTC. Protein: CASSWGTSGRRVQYF.

This clonotype was seen ten or more times. This rearrangement joins TRBV27 to TRBJ2-7; the match to TRBD2 covers 8 bases. The CDR3 is 15 amino acids. Germline V gene lookup returns CDR1 MNHEY and CDR2 SMNVEV (reference sequence). V lost 3 bases, J lost 5 bases, and 9 bases stayed unmatched. In nucleotides, the CDR3 is TGTGCCAGCAGTTTCGGGCGGGAGGCCAACCACGAGCAGTACTTC. Its protein is CASSFGREANHEQYF.

This clonotype was recorded at least ten times. The chain employs TRBV20-1 and TRBJ2-5, with 7 bases matching TRBD2. The CDR3 totals 18 residues. V shed 1 base and J 5 bases; nucleotides not matched to a gene: 19. CDR1 is DFQATT and CDR2 is SNEGSKA in the germline V gene (reference sequence). CDR3: CSARAGVLADPRRETQYF. CDR3 nucleotides: TGCAGTGCTAGAGCGGGTGTGCTAGCGGACCCTCGGAGGGAGACCCAGTACTTC.